The 7 T cell receptor beta chains in this list originate from one sample, sequenced in a study of beta chain features in type 1 diabetes. Study results and limitations: The study found moderately but significantly shorter TCRB CDR3s in all four CD4+ subsets of Type 1 diabetes patients.

The investigators reverse transcribed all of the isolated RNA, so they sequenced expressed TCRB transcripts. The table came from immunoSEQ multiplex PCR; TCRdb's copy has only in-frame clones and leaves some out. The top ten hold about 0.7% of the sample, which has 55,000 to 80,000 clones, about 48% seen once. Antigen specificity for these receptors is unknown. The sample comprised central memory CD4+ T cells from blood. The receptors come from a man aged 25 to 40 with type 1 diabetes.

This clone has just a few counts. The chain employs TRBV12-2 and TRBJ2-1; the D segment call TRBD2 is taken from the table without a DNA check. TRBV12-2 is a pseudogene. The CDR3 is 15 amino acids. CDR3 coding DNA: TGTGCAAGTCGCTTAGCGGGAGGCGCCTACAATGAGCAGTTCTTC. It codes for CASRLAGGAYNEQFF.

The rearrangement links TRBV7-9 to TRBJ2-5; possible D gene TRBD1, 5 bases. The CDR3 contains 13 residues. V shed 5 bases and J shed 2 bases, with 9 bases lying between them. The germline V gene has CDR1 SEHNR and CDR2 FQNEAQ (reference sequence). This CDR3 is CASSSTGQETQYF. CDR3 bases: TGTGCCAGCAGCAGTACAGGACAAGAGACCCAGTACTTC.

In its sample, this clone was seen a few times. The V gene is TRBV6-6, the J gene TRBJ2-7; 8 bases fit TRBD1. J was trimmed by 2 bases and V by 5 bases; bases with no gene match: 11. The CDR3 extends over 16 amino acids. Germline CDR1 and CDR2: MNHNY and SVGAGI (reference sequence). CDR3 coding DNA: TGTGCCAGCAGTGGGTCCGGACAGGGCCCAACCTACGAGCAGTACTTC. It encodes CASSGSGQGPTYEQYF.

The chain couples TRBV30 to TRBJ1-2; D uncertain. Germline assignment: CDR1 GTSNPN and CDR2 SVGIG (reference sequence). This CDR3 is built from 12 residues. V was trimmed by 3 bases and J by 8 bases, leaving 13 bases between them. This CDR3 is CAWRTPGFGYTF. The CDR3 nucleotides are TGTGCCTGGAGGACCCCGGGGTTCGGCTACACCTTC.

The chain combines TRBV5-1 with TRBJ2-1; D is unclear. CDR3 length: 15 amino acids. Germline V CDR1 and CDR2: SGHRS, YFSETQ. Trimming cost V 1 base and J 4 bases, with 12 bases left between them. As DNA, the CDR3 is TGCGCCAGCAGCTTGTCCCAACCGAGGTACAATGAGCAGTTCTTC. Residues: CASSLSQPRYNEQFF.

The rearrangement uses TRBV30 and TRBJ2-5; the match to TRBD2 covers 15 bases. Germline CDR1 reads GTSNPN; CDR2 reads SVGIG (reference sequence). The CDR3 consists of 17 residues. The J segment lost 5 bases and the V segment lost 2 bases, leaving 9 bases of the junction unmatched. The CDR3 DNA sequence: TGTGCCTGGAGTAGCCCGGGACTAGCGGGAGGACGGGAGACCCAGTACTTC. Amino acids: CAWSSPGLAGGRETQYF.

The rearrangement joins TRBV5-1 to TRBJ2-1, with TRBD1 matching 9 bases. After removal of 4 bases from V and 7 bases from J, the junction contained 6 bases not matched to a gene. CDR1 SGHRS and CDR2 YFSETQ come from the germline V gene. There are 14 residues in the CDR3. The CDR3 nucleotides are TGCGCCAGCAGCCGCGGACAGGGGTGGAATGAGCAGTTCTTC. Protein sequence: CASSRGQGWNEQFF.